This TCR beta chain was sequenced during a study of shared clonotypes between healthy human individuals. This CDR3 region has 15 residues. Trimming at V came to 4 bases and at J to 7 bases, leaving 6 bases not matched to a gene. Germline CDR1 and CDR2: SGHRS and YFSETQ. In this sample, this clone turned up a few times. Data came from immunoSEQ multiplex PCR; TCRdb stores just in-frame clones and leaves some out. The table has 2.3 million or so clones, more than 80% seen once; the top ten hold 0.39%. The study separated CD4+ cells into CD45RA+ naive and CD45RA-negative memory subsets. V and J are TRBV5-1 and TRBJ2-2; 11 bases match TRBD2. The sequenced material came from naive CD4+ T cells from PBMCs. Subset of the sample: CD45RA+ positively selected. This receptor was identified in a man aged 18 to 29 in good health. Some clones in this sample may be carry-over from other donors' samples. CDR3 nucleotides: TGCGCCAGCAGCCAACTAGCGGGAGCTGGCGGGGAGCTGTTTTTT. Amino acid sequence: CASSQLAGAGGELFF.